This T cell receptor beta chain stems from a study of T cell responses to AZD1222 COVID-19 vaccine. Regarding the study as a whole: Mostly white British, mostly female donors; authors suggested clonal diversity may be underestimated.

Trimming at V came to 5 bases and at J to 0 bases, leaving 8 bases not matched to a gene. Germline values: CDR1 SGHTA, CDR2 FQGTGA. This CDR3 spans 18 amino acids. Turning to this clone: Its antigen remains unknown.

Data came from immunoSEQ multiplex PCR; TCRdb stores just in-frame clones and leaves some out. This table has about 150,000 clones, about nine tenths appearing once. This receptor was obtained from an adult in good health. V usage is TRBV7-3 and J usage is TRBJ2-6; 9 bases agree with TRBD1. This specimen was peripheral blood, taken on day 0 of AZD1222 vaccination. The CDR3 nucleotides are TGTGCCAGCAGCCCGGGACAGGGAACAAGCTCTGGGGCCAACGTCCTGACTTTC. Translated: CASSPGQGTSSGANVLTF.